The 9 T cell receptor delta chains presented below share a single source sample, sequenced in a study of gamma-delta T cells after stem cell transplantation (dated by TCRdb to the mid-2010s). Libraries were made using RT-PCR. Sequenced using an Illumina MiSeq. TCRdb reanalyzed the public reads with the CATT caller, and identical DNA sequences were merged afterwards. The sample yields 7,600 or so delta-chain clones; approximately 15% were counted once. The ten largest clones represent approximately 5.4% of the sample. The sequenced sample was gamma-delta T cells. The source of these receptors is a human donor. It is not recorded whose cells these are; they may come from a transplant donor.

By proportion, this clone is medium-sized (0.01 to 0.1%). This CDR3 is also generated by other DNA sequences in the sample. The chain links TRDV2 to TRDJ1; the match to TRDD3 covers 9 bases. V was clipped by 3 bases and J by 4 bases; unmatched bases: 8. This CDR3 is built from 15 residues. Germline CDR1 GEAIGNYY, CDR2 EKD. The CDR3 DNA reads as TGTGCCTGTGACGGTCTGGGGGATCCGGACGATAAACTCATCTTT. Translation: CACDGLGDPDDKLIF.

The V call is TRDV2, the J call TRDJ2; 8 bases align to TRDD3. V shed 1 base, J shed 8 bases, and the junction held 11 bases outside the gene matches. The CDR3 totals 16 residues. The germline V gene has CDR1 GEAIGNYY and CDR2 EKD. CDR3 protein: CACDTKLWDTLAQLFF. The CDR3 DNA sequence: TGTGCCTGTGACACAAAACTGTGGGATACGCTCGCACAACTCTTCTTT.

The sample holds a few counts of this clone. V and J are TRDV1 and TRDJ1; possible D gene TRDD3, 5 bases. The ends were cut back, 1 base at V and 3 bases at J, with 33 bases in the middle. CDR1 and CDR2 from the germline V gene are TSWWSYY and QGS. The CDR3 runs to 22 residues. The CDR3 here is CALGEQSLIQQRGHRGSDKLIF. The CDR3 DNA reads as TGTGCTCTTGGGGAACAATCCCTTATACAACAGCGGGGTCACAGGGGGTCCGATAAACTCATCTTT.

A few counts support this clone. This probably arose from a read error, given a far larger clone one base away. This rearrangement joins TRDV2 to TRDJ1; 9 nucleotides match TRDD3. Trimming removed 3 bases from V and 4 bases from J; junction bases left unmatched: 2. Germline values: CDR1 GEAIGNYY, CDR2 EKD. The CDR3 runs 13 residues. CDR3 sequence reads: CACDAWGIDKLIF. The CDR3 DNA reads as TGTGCCTGTGACGCCTGGGGGATCGATAAACTCATCTTT.

There are a few counts of this clone. This chain uses TRDV1 with TRDJ1, with D possibly matching TRDD3 (9 bases). V was pared by 4 bases and J by 10 bases, with 46 bases between. The CDR3 sequence is 23 residues long. From germline, CDR1 is TSWWSYY and CDR2 QGS. The CDR3 here is CALGGRLPTVGTGGTNRSAGLIF. The CDR3 DNA follows: TGTGCTCTTGGGGGACGACTTCCTACGGTCGGTACTGGGGGAACCAATAGGTCGGCGGGACTCATCTTT.

Turning to this clone: A far larger clone differs by one base, so this is likely a read error. V is TRDV2 and J is TRDJ2; 11 positions match TRDD3. The CDR3 is 15 amino acids. Germline loops: CDR1 GEAIGNYY, CDR2 EKD. The CDR3 DNA sequence: TGTGCCTGTGACACTGGGGGATACGCGACAGCACCACTCTTCTTT. The encoded protein is CACDTGGYATAPLFF.

Only a few counts were recorded for this clone. The chain couples TRDV2 to TRDJ3, with 9 bases aligning to TRDD3. Germline CDR1 reads GEAIGNYY; CDR2 reads EKD. The ends lost 3 bases at V and 0 bases at J; junction bases unmatched: 8. The CDR3 sequence is 19 residues long. For the CDR3, the DNA is TGTGCCTGTGACGTACGTACTGGGGGAACCTCCTGGGACACCCGACAGATGTTTTTC. Amino acids: CACDVRTGGTSWDTRQMFF.

On this clone: One base separates it from a far larger clone, so it is likely a read error. This sample also contains other DNA sequences that code for the same CDR3. The chain carries TRDV2 and TRDJ1, with 12 bases fitting TRDD3. CDR3 size: 19 residues. Looked up from germline, CDR1 is GEAIGNYY and CDR2 is EKD. CDR3: CACDTAVLGDTRNTDKLIF. CDR3 nucleotide sequence: TGTGCCTGTGACACCGCGGTACTGGGGGATACTCGTAACACCGATAAACTCATCTTC.

The V call is TRDV1, the J call TRDJ1; 13 bases are shared with TRDD3. The ends lost 2 bases at V and 2 bases at J; junction bases unmatched: 20. This CDR3 has 22 amino acids. Per germline, CDR1 TSWWSYY and CDR2 QGS. The CDR3: CALGEGPPPMGTGGYATDKLIF. In nucleotides, the CDR3 is TGTGCTCTTGGGGAAGGTCCCCCCCCGATGGGTACTGGGGGATACGCGACCGATAAACTCATCTTT.